This T cell receptor (beta chain) was documented in a study of beta chain features in type 1 diabetes. The ends lost 5 bases at V and 4 bases at J; junction bases unmatched: 7. The CDR3 covers 15 residues. CDR1 and CDR2 (germline): SGHTA, FQGNSA. This clone has just a few counts. No antigen is known for it. The study reverse transcribed the entire isolated RNA, so it sequenced expressed TCRB transcripts. The protocol was immunoSEQ multiplex PCR, while the TCRdb copy is restricted to in-frame clones and leaves out a portion. This repertoire shows a few hundred thousand clones, roughly 17% found once; its top ten account for about 0.092%. Study observations and caveats: When Type 1 diabetes patients were examined, their TCRB CDR3s proved moderately but significantly shorter in all four CD4+ subsets.

This receptor was taken from a man aged 30 to 39 with type 1 diabetes. Sequencing was performed on naive CD4+ T cells from blood. The J gene is TRBJ1-4, the V gene TRBV7-2; 7 positions agree with TRBD1. The chain's CDR3 is CASSDLGQVNEKLFF. CDR3 sequence (DNA): TGTGCCAGCAGCGATCTTGGACAGGTTAATGAAAAACTGTTTTTT.